This T cell receptor beta chain was captured by sequencing in a study of T cells in Graves' hyperthyroidism and ophthalmopathy. Study results and limitations: Before onset, by a median of about seven months, the model predicted ophthalmopathy.

RNA transcripts provided the source from which TCR beta CDR3 regions were amplified. An initial round of RT-PCR targeting the TCR CDR3 relied on the HTBI primer set. TCRdb reanalysed the multiplex PCR reads using MiXCR and keeps one entry per CDR3 protein. The table records approximately 370,000 distinct CDR3 sequences, roughly 17% of them present only once. The CDR3 is 11 amino acids. Germline CDR1 reads MNHNS; CDR2 reads SASEGT. Trimming pared 7 bases from V and 0 bases from J, leaving 3 bases between. Hyperthyroidism had been newly diagnosed in patients aged 18 to 65, and its duration was under 2 months. Uncontrolled infection, other autoimmune disease, pregnancy and lactation each barred patients from inclusion. From more than 9.5 ml of fresh peripheral blood, PBMCs were isolated. This clonotype was found many times. Antigen specificity is unknown.

The sample was blood. The V call is TRBV6-1, the J call TRBJ1-2; D is unclear. This sequence was found in a woman in her 30s with Graves' hyperthyroidism that later progressed to Graves' ophthalmopathy. CDR3 region: CASIANYGYTF. Written as DNA, the CDR3 is TGTGCCAGCATCGCTAACTATGGCTACACCTTC.